The clone carrying this T cell receptor (beta chain) was detected only a few times. The antigen is not known. The sample belongs to a study of T cell responses to AZD1222 COVID-19 vaccine. Study-level findings and limits: Most donors were white British and more were female, and clonal diversity was possibly underestimated. In all cases, repertoires were sampled only after the peak T cell response. Of spike-specific TCRs, nearly half reportedly target regions left unmutated in variants. Breadth and depth of Spike-specific TCRs rose after two AZD1222 doses.

The data were produced by immunoSEQ multiplex PCR, yet TCRdb's version contains in-frame clones alone and is incomplete. The data show 90,000 or so clones, approximately 86% seen once. This CDR3 spans 13 amino acids. Between the trimmed V and J ends, which lost 5 bases and 8 bases, there was a span of 15 bases. CDR1 and CDR2 from the germline V gene are SEHNR and FQNEAQ (reference sequence). The chain employs TRBV7-9 and TRBJ1-2; a possible D gene is TRBD1 (5 bases). The specimen was peripheral blood, collected on day 0 of AZD1222 vaccination. The TCR originated in an adult in good health. The DNA for the CDR3 is TGTGCCAGCAGCCCGAGGGGCAGGGTCGGCTACACCTTC. Protein product: CASSPRGRVGYTF. The full variable domain, rest sourced from reference TRBV7-9 and TRBJ1-2, is DTGVSQNPRHKITKRGQNVTFRCDPISEHNRLYWYRQTLGQGPEFLTYFQNEAQLEKSRLLSDRFSAERPKGSFSTLEIQRTEQGDSAMYLCASSPRGRVGYTFGSGTRLTVV.